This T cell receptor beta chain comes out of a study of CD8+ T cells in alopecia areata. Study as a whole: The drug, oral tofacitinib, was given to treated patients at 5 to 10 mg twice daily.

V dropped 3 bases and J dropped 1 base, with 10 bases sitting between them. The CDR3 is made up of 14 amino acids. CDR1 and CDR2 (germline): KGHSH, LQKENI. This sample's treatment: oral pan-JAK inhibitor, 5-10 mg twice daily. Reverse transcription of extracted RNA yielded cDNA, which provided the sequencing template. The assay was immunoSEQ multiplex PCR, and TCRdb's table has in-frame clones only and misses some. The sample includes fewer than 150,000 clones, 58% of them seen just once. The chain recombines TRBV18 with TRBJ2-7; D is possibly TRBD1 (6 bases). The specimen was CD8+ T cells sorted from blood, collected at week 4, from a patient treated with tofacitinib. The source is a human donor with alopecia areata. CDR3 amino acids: CASSPPQGSYEQYF. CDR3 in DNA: TGTGCCAGCTCACCCCCCCAGGGGTCCTACGAGCAGTACTTC.